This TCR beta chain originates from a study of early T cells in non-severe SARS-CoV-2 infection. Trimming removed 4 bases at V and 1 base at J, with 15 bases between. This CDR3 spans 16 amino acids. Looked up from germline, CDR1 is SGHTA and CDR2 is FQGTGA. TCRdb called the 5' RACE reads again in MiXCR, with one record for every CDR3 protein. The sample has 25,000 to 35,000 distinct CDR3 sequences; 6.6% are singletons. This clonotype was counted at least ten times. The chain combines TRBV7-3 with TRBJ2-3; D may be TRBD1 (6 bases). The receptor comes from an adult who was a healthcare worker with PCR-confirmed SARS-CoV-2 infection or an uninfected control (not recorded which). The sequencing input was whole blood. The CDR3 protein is CASSSTGMIGTDTQYF. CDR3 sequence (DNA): TGTGCCAGCAGCTCTACAGGGATGATAGGCACAGATACGCAGTATTTT.